A single sample gave rise to the 21 T cell receptor beta chains below, sequenced in a study of human T cells and chemical hapten exposure. TCRdb redid the calling of the RACE reads with MiXCR, one entry per CDR3 protein. The sample includes some 200,000 distinct CDR3 sequences, under 25% of them seen just once. Time point specified: patch test 1, 2 weeks after DPC sensitization. Treatment here: therapeutic diphenylcyclopropenone sensitization with weekly scalp DPC. The input for sequencing was whole blood, taken in connection with sensitization to the hapten diphenylcyclopropenone (DPC). These receptors were collected from a woman aged 45-59 years with alopecia areata. Some clones in this sample may be carry-over from other donors' samples.

This clonotype has a handful of counts. The rearrangement uses TRBV18 and TRBJ1-2; D is possibly TRBD1 (6 bases). V was pared by 1 base and J by 6 bases, with 9 bases between. Germline values: CDR1 KGHSH, CDR2 LQKENI. CDR3 length: 13 amino acids. Here the CDR3 DNA reads TGTGCCAGCTCACCACGTGCAGGGGATGGCTACACCTTC. Protein sequence: CASSPRAGDGYTF.

This sequence joins TRBV29-1 and TRBJ1-2; no firm D call. V gave up 0 bases and J gave up 10 bases, with 15 bases separating them. This CDR3 region has 13 residues. Germline CDR1 reads SQVTM; CDR2 reads ANQGSEA. Written as DNA, the CDR3 is TGCAGCGTTGAAGAGATCCGGCCCAGTGACTACACCTTC. It yields the protein CSVEEIRPSDYTF.

The rearrangement uses TRBV4-1 and TRBJ1-1, with TRBD1 matching over 8 bases. J lost 0 bases, V lost 4 bases, and 7 bases had no gene match. This CDR3 spans 16 amino acids. Looked up from germline, CDR1 is MGHRA and CDR2 is YSYEKL. CDR3 sequence reads: CASSRGQGRLNTEAFF. The CDR3 DNA follows: TGCGCCAGCAGCCGCGGACAGGGAAGGTTGAACACTGAAGCTTTCTTT.

The chain couples TRBV5-1 to TRBJ2-3, with D perhaps assigned TRBD1 or TRBD2 (5 bases each). V was pared by 0 bases and J by 6 bases, with 11 bases between. The germline V gene has CDR1 SGHRS and CDR2 YFSETQ. The CDR3 contains 14 residues. CDR3 sequence reads: CASSLGGTADTQYF. The CDR3 DNA is TGCGCCAGCAGCTTGGGAGGGACGGCGGATACGCAGTATTTT. The complete variable domain, with remaining parts taken from reference TRBV5-1 and TRBJ2-3, reads KAGVTQTPRYLIKTRGQQVTLSCSPISGHRSVSWYQQTPGQGLQFLFEYFSETQRNKGNFPGRFSGRQFSNSRSEMNVSTLELGDSALYLCASSLGGTADTQYFGPGTRLTVL.

The chain links TRBV4-2 to TRBJ2-7, with 9 bases that match TRBD2. Germline assignment: CDR1 LGHNA and CDR2 YNFKEQ. The CDR3 extends over 14 amino acids. After removal of 1 base from V and 12 bases from J, the junction contained 10 bases not matched to a gene. The CDR3 DNA reads TGTGCCAGCAGCCAAGTGTTAGCTAGCGGGATGGTGTACTTC. Protein product: CASSQVLASGMVYF.

This clonotype was observed a few times. This sequence joins TRBV20-1 and TRBJ2-3; TRBD2 agrees at 10 bases. V was pared by 1 base and J by 2 bases, with 21 bases of the junction left unmatched. The length of the CDR3 is 21 residues. Germline V gives CDR1 DFQATT, CDR2 SNEGSKA (reference sequence). The CDR3 DNA sequence: TGCAGTGCTAGAGGGCTCCCCCCGGGGCTAGCGGGAGTGTGGTCCACAGATACGCAGTATTTT. Protein: CSARGLPPGLAGVWSTDTQYF.

The chain is built from TRBV5-1 and TRBJ2-1; TRBD2 aligns across 8 bases. This CDR3 region has 15 residues. Germline CDR1 and CDR2: SGHRS and YFSETQ. Trimming removed 0 bases from V and 5 bases from J; junction bases left unmatched: 4. This CDR3 is CASSLVGTRDNEQFF. The CDR3 nucleotides read TGCGCCAGCAGCTTGGTTGGGACTAGGGACAATGAGCAGTTCTTC.

This clonotype was seen a handful of times. The chain employs TRBV20-1 and TRBJ2-1; TRBD2 is a possible D gene (5 bases). The CDR3 extends over 11 amino acids. CDR1 DFQATT and CDR2 SNEGSKA come from the germline V gene (reference sequence). Trimming removed 7 bases from V and 7 bases from J, with 11 bases in between. CDR3 protein: CSVQRMNEQFF. CDR3 in DNA: TGCAGTGTCCAGCGGATGAATGAGCAGTTCTTC.

This clonotype was seen only a few times. The rearrangement uses TRBV9 and TRBJ2-1, with TRBD1 matching over 9 bases. J was trimmed by 7 bases and V by 3 bases; bases with no gene match: 11. CDR1 and CDR2 (germline): SGDLS, YYNGEE. This CDR3 spans 16 amino acids. This CDR3 is CASSAMGQGLSNEQFF. DNA of the CDR3: TGTGCCAGCAGCGCGATGGGACAGGGTCTTAGTAATGAGCAGTTCTTC.

V and J are TRBV7-2 and TRBJ1-5, with unresolved D. The CDR3 contains 13 residues. V shed 0 bases and J shed 6 bases, with 6 bases lying between them. The germline gives CDR1 SGHTA, CDR2 FQGNSA. CDR3 loop: CASSLASGQPQHF. The CDR3 DNA reads TGTGCCAGCAGCTTAGCGTCGGGTCAGCCCCAGCATTTT.

This clonotype appeared many times. The chain recombines TRBV24-1 with TRBJ2-1; 9 bases align to TRBD1. CDR3 length: 13 residues. V shed 4 bases and J 7 bases; nucleotides not matched to a gene: 1. Germline loops: CDR1 KGHDR, CDR2 SFDVKD. The DNA for the CDR3 is TGTGCCACCAGTGACGGGACAGGGAATGAGCAGTTCTTC. Translating it yields CATSDGTGNEQFF.

The chain carries TRBV4-1 and TRBJ2-3; no firm D call. Germline CDR1 and CDR2: MGHRA and YSYEKL. This CDR3 contains 12 residues. V was pared by 2 bases and J by 4 bases, with 4 bases between. The CDR3 region is CASSQNADTQYF. The CDR3 coding sequence is TGCGCCAGCAGCCAAAACGCAGATACGCAGTATTTT.

This chain links TRBV27 with TRBJ2-6, with TRBD1 matching over 8 bases. Germline trimming cut 2 bases from V and 1 base from J; bases unmatched to any gene: 10. Germline CDR1 MNHEY, CDR2 SMNVEV (reference sequence). The CDR3 has 19 amino acids. CDR3 amino acids: CASSLATGGLGSGANVLTF. Written as DNA, the CDR3 is TGTGCCAGCAGTTTAGCCACAGGGGGATTAGGGTCTGGGGCCAACGTCCTGACTTTC.

This clonotype was detected only a few times. This chain uses TRBV10-3 with TRBJ2-1, with a weak D call TRBD2 (6 bases). Trimming pared 6 bases from V and 4 bases from J, leaving 28 bases between. The CDR3 runs to 19 residues. Germline V gene data show CDR1 as ENHRY and CDR2 as SYGVKD. CDR3 nucleotide sequence: TGTGCCATCAGCGAACGGCGGGACCAAGACGGAGGATTATACAATGAGCAGTTCTTC. Protein product: CAISERRDQDGGLYNEQFF.

There are a few counts of this clonotype. The J gene is TRBJ2-1, the V gene TRBV18; 8 nucleotides match TRBD2. With 1 base clipped from V and 2 bases from J, the junction kept 4 bases outside the gene matches. CDR1 and CDR2 from the germline V gene are KGHSH and LQKENI. CDR3 length: 16 residues. CDR3 amino acids: CASSPRGGITYNEQFF. Here the CDR3 DNA reads TGTGCCAGCTCACCACGCGGGGGGATAACCTACAATGAGCAGTTCTTC.

The chain is built from TRBV5-1 and TRBJ1-3; TRBD1 aligns across 7 bases. This CDR3 is 15 amino acids long. CDR1 is SGHRS and CDR2 is YFSETQ in the germline V gene. Trimming removed 5 bases from V and 0 bases from J; junction bases left unmatched: 5. The DNA for the CDR3 is TGCGCCAGCAGGCTCCGGGACAGCTCTGGAAACACCATATATTTT. Its protein product is CASRLRDSSGNTIYF.

V usage is TRBV12-3 or TRBV12-4 and J usage is TRBJ1-2, with D unclear. Trimming removed 3 bases from V and 3 bases from J, with 11 bases in between. The CDR3 covers 14 residues. In nucleotides, the CDR3 is TGTGCCAGCAGTTTCCCCCCCCTCGACTATGGCTACACCTTC. Protein: CASSFPPLDYGYTF.

This clonotype was seen more than once but under ten times. The chain couples TRBV6-1 to TRBJ1-1; 11 nucleotides line up with TRBD1. CDR3 length: 21 residues. From germline, CDR1 is MNHNS and CDR2 SASEGT. Unmatched junction bases numbered 18, after V lost 3 bases and J lost 0 bases. For the CDR3, the DNA is TGTGCCAGCAGTGACGCCCTTGGGACAGGGGGTTGGACGGGAATGAACACTGAAGCTTTCTTT. Its translation is CASSDALGTGGWTGMNTEAFF.

The chain employs TRBV2 and TRBJ2-3, with 8 positions matching TRBD1. Germline CDR1 SNHLY, CDR2 FYNNEI. The CDR3 runs 15 residues. V gave up 4 bases and J gave up 3 bases; unmatched junction bases: 6. Here the CDR3 reads CASSGGQGRTDTQYF. CDR3 DNA sequence: TGTGCCAGCAGTGGAGGACAGGGACGAACAGATACGCAGTATTTT.

This clonotype was detected only a few times. V and J are TRBV10-3 and TRBJ2-3; D is uncertain. The V end was cut by 8 bases, the J end by 0 bases, with 6 bases between. CDR1 and CDR2 from the germline V gene are ENHRY and SYGVKD. CDR3 length: 12 amino acids. CDR3 in amino acids: CAISSSTDTQYF. The CDR3 region has the DNA TGTGCCATCTCTTCCAGCACAGATACGCAGTATTTT.

This chain connects TRBV7-2 to TRBJ2-3, with 10 bases aligning to TRBD2. Germline lookup yields CDR1 SGHTA and CDR2 FQGNSA. The J segment lost 5 bases and the V segment lost 5 bases, leaving 7 bases of the junction unmatched. This CDR3 spans 15 amino acids. CDR3 nucleotides: TGTGCCAGCAGCCCGCTAGCGGGAGTGGTAGATACGCAGTATTTT. Translated: CASSPLAGVVDTQYF.